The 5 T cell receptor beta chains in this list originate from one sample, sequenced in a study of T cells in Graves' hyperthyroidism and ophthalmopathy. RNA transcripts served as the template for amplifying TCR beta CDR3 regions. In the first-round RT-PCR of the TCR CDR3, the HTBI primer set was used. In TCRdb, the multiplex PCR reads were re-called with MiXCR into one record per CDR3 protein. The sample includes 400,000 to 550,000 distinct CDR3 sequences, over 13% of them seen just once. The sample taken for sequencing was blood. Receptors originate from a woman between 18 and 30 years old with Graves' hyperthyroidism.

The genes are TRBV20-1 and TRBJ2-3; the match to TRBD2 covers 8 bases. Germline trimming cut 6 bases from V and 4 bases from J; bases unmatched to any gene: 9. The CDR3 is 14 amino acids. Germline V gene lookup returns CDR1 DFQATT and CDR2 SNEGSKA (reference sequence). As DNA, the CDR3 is TGCAGTGCGCCAAGCGCGGGAGGCCCAGATACGCAGTATTTT. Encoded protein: CSAPSAGGPDTQYF.

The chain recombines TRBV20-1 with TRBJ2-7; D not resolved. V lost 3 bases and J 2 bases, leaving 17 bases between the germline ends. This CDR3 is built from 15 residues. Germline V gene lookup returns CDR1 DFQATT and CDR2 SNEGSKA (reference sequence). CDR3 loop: CSARAPHGPPYEQYV. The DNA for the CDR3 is TGCAGTGCTAGGGCCCCCCATGGACCGCCCTACGAGCAGTACGTC.

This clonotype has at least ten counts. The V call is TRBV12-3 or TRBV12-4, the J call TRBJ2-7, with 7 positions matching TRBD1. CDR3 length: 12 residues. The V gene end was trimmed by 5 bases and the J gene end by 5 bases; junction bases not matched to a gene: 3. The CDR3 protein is CASSPRGNEQYF. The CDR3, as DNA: TGTGCCAGCAGTCCCAGGGGGAACGAGCAGTACTTC.

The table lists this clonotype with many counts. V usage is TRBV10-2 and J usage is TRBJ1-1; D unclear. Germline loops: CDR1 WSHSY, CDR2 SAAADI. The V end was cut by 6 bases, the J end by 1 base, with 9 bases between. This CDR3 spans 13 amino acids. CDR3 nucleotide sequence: TGCGCCAGCAGCCAGGCCTCGAACACTGAAGCTTTCTTT. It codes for CASSQASNTEAFF.

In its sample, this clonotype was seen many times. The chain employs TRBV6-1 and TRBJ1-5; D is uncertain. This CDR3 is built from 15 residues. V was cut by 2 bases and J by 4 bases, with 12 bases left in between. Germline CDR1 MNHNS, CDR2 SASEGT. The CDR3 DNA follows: TGTGCCAGCAGTGAATCGGCCGGATTGAATCAGCCCCAGCATTTT. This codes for CASSESAGLNQPQHF.